The TCR beta chain described here comes from a study of T cell responses to AZD1222 COVID-19 vaccine. Whole-study results and caveats: Variant regions that are unmutated are reportedly the target of nearly half of spike-specific TCRs. Among vaccine-associated CD4 TCRs, coverage spanned spike, with dominance at 160-218 and 743-854. The breadth and depth of Spike-specific TCRs increased once two AZD1222 doses had been given.

V dropped 3 bases and J dropped 2 bases, with 10 bases sitting between them. Germline V CDR1 and CDR2: LNHDA, SQIVND (reference sequence). There are 14 residues in the CDR3. Points on this clone: Antigen specificity is unknown.

Profiled with immunoSEQ multiplex PCR; TCRdb holds only in-frame clones, not every one. Found here are 200,000 to 250,000 clones, 90% to 95% of them singletons; the top ten hold 1.5% to 2%. V and J are TRBV19 and TRBJ1-1; D gene ambiguous. Sequencing used peripheral blood, obtained 28 days after the second dose of the MenACWY control vaccine. The TCR comes from an adult who received the MenACWY meningococcal vaccine as a control. CDR3 sequence reads: CASSIGLINTEAFF. In DNA, the CDR3 is TGTGCCAGTAGTATCGGACTTATCAACACTGAAGCTTTCTTT.